The 8 T cell receptor beta chains given below trace back to one sample, sequenced in a study of blood T cells in healthy people across ages. Next came a second PCR, run for about 7 to 12 cycles, which used a sample-barcoded 5' primer along with a J-beta primer mix. MiXCR, applied by TCRdb to the 5' RACE reads, yields one record per CDR3 protein. The table includes fewer than 2,000,000 distinct CDR3 sequences, about 32% detected once. The sequenced material came from blood. These receptors were collected from a woman between 25 and 40 years old in good health.

V gene TRBV28 combines with J gene TRBJ1-1; tentative D call: TRBD1 (5 bases). Trimming pared 2 bases from V and 11 bases from J, leaving 9 bases between. The CDR3 sequence is 11 residues long. Germline V gene data show CDR1 as MDHEN and CDR2 as SYDVKM. The CDR3 loop is CASSLKGNAFF. CDR3 nucleotides: TGTGCCAGCAGTTTAAAGGGGAATGCTTTCTTT. Full variable domain (missing parts from reference TRBV28 and TRBJ1-1): DVKVTQSSRYLVKRTGEKVFLECVQDMDHENMFWYRQDPGLGLRLIYFSYDVKMKEKGDIPEGYSVSREKKERFSLILESASTNQTSMYLCASSLKGNAFFGQGTRLTVV.

The chain employs TRBV9 and TRBJ2-7, with TRBD2 as a possible D gene (6 bases). CDR1 is SGDLS, CDR2 YYNGEE, per germline. Trimming took 4 bases from V and 3 from J, leaving 20 bases between them. The CDR3 contains 16 residues. The CDR3 sequence is CASSPQPLGGIYEQYF. In nucleotides, the CDR3 is TGTGCCAGCAGCCCACAGCCCTTGGGGGGAATCTACGAGCAGTACTTC.

J is TRBJ2-3 and V is TRBV4-1, with no clear D. V was pared by 0 bases and J by 2 bases, with 15 bases between. Germline assignment: CDR1 MGHRA and CDR2 YSYEKL. CDR3 size: 17 residues. CDR3 in amino acids: CASSQEVVVGSTDTQYF. In DNA form, the CDR3 reads TGCGCCAGCAGCCAAGAGGTAGTAGTCGGATCCACAGATACGCAGTATTTT.

This clonotype was seen a handful of times. CDR3 amino acids: CASSPGDRSTEAFF. DNA of the CDR3: TGTGCCAGCAGCCCTGGGGACAGGTCCACTGAAGCTTTCTTT. The V call is TRBV7-9, the J call TRBJ1-1; TRBD1 matches 8 bases. This CDR3 region has 14 residues. J gave up 4 bases and V 5 bases, and 6 bases lay outside the gene matches. Germline assignment: CDR1 SEHNR and CDR2 FQNEAQ (reference sequence).

This clonotype was seen repeatedly, ten times or more. The chain couples TRBV7-9 to TRBJ2-7; 7 bases map to TRBD2. CDR3 length: 13 amino acids. The V and J ends lost 6 bases and 4 bases, in that order; junction bases with no gene match: 6. Germline lookup yields CDR1 SEHNR and CDR2 FQNEAQ (reference sequence). In nucleotides, the CDR3 is TGTGCCAGCAGGTCCGGGGGGAGATACGAGCAGTACTTC. It specifies CASRSGGRYEQYF.

In nucleotides, the CDR3 is TGTGCCAGCAGTCCCCGACAACGGGCCTCTAACTATGGCTACACCTTC. Amino acid sequence: CASSPRQRASNYGYTF. V and J are TRBV6-1 and TRBJ1-2, with no clear D. V dropped 5 bases and J dropped 0 bases, with 16 bases sitting between them. The CDR3 spans 16 residues. CDR1 is MNHNS and CDR2 is SASEGT in the germline V gene.

The chain recombines TRBV3-1 with TRBJ2-1; 13 bases align to TRBD2. This CDR3 region has 20 residues. Per the germline V gene, CDR1 is LGHDT and CDR2 is YNNKEL (reference sequence). Germline trimming cut 3 bases from V and 0 bases from J; bases unmatched to any gene: 11. The CDR3 here is CASSHTGTSGVGSSYNEQFF. The CDR3, as DNA: TGTGCCAGCAGCCACACCGGGACTAGCGGGGTAGGGAGCTCCTACAATGAGCAGTTCTTC.

The chain has TRBV28 and TRBJ2-4; TRBD2 aligns across 16 bases. The CDR3 covers 17 residues. CDR1 and CDR2 from the germline V gene are MDHEN and SYDVKM. J gave up 2 bases and V 8 bases, and 6 bases lay outside the gene matches. CDR3 DNA: TGTGCCAGCCCGGGACTAGCGGGGGGGCGAACCAAAAACATTCAGTACTTC. As protein: CASPGLAGGRTKNIQYF.